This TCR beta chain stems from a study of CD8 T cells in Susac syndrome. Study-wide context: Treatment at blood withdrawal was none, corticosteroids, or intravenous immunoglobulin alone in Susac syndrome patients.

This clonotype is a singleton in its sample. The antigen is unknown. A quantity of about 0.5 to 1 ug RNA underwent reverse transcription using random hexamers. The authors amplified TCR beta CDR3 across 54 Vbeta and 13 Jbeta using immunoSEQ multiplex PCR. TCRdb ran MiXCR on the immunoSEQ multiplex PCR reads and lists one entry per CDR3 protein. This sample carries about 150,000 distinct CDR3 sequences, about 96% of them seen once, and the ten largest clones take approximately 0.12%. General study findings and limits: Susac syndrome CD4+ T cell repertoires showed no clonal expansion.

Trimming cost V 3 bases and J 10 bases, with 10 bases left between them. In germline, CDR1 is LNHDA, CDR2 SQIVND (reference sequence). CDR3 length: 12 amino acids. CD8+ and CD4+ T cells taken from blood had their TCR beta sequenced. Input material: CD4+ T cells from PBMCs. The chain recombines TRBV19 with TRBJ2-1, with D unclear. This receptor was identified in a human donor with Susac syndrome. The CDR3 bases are TGTGCCAGTAGTATCTCCCCCAGCGAGCAGTTCTTC. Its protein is CASSISPSEQFF.